This T cell receptor beta chain was found in a study of breast tumors, draining lymph nodes, adjacent tissues. A single record per CDR3 protein comes from TCRdb applying MiXCR to the multiplex PCR reads. This sample has about 110,000 distinct CDR3 sequences, with 30% found just once. Ten or more counts support this clonotype. Its cognate antigen is unknown. General study points: Compared with lymph nodes, tumors were less diverse; compared with nontumor tissue, more.

The CDR3 is 12 amino acids. Trimming removed 9 bases from V and 0 bases from J, with 7 bases in between. Germline CDR1 is MNHNY and CDR2 is SVGAGI (reference sequence). Samples came from axillary lymph nodes draining the breast cancer. The TCR sequence derives from a female donor with breast cancer. Some clones in this sample may be carry-over from other donors' samples. This sequence joins TRBV6-6 and TRBJ2-3; the D is unclear. The sample comprised axillary lymph node tissue. The DNA for the CDR3 is TGTGCCAGTACCGGCAGCACAGATACGCAGTATTTT. Protein: CASTGSTDTQYF.